The table lists the clone carrying this TCR beta chain with a few counts. Each CDR3 protein is one row after TCRdb ran MiXCR on the 5' RACE reads. The sample gives 50,000 or so distinct CDR3 sequences, roughly a quarter of which show up once; more than 20% is in the top ten. This entry comes from a study of neurological immune-mediated disorders. This TCR was recovered from a woman aged 65 to 85 in good health. Sequenced material: PBMCs.

The CDR3, as DNA: TGTGCCAGCAGCCTCTCAGGGGCCAAGGGCTACACCTTC. Its translation: CASSLSGAKGYTF. The V gene is TRBV7-2, the J gene TRBJ1-2; TRBD1 is a possible D gene (6 bases). CDR3 size: 13 residues. Germline CDR1 SGHTA, CDR2 FQGNSA. V shed 5 bases and J shed 8 bases, with 15 bases lying between them.